There are a few counts of the clone carrying this TCR beta chain. Its antigen remains unidentified. This sample was taken from a study of T-cell memory formation after mild COVID-19. About the study: TCR clusters were mostly donor specific.

Overall study results and limits: Within pre-infection memory, some responding clones were found, suggesting cross-reactive memory joined. Mainly CM and EM harbored the contracting CD4+ clones; mainly EMRA harbored the CD8+ ones. Among clones contracting day 15 to 85, CD4/CD8 was balanced, whereas later expanders leaned CD4+.

TCRdb reanalysed the 5' RACE reads using MiXCR and keeps one entry per CDR3 protein. The top ten clones hold around 3.8% of a sample with approximately 240,000 distinct CDR3 sequences, roughly 15% of them seen once. The V end was cut by 0 bases, the J end by 7 bases, with 13 bases between. The length of the CDR3 is 14 residues. The germline V gene encodes CDR1 SGDLS and CDR2 YYNGEE. Specimen: PBMCs or a T cell subset sorted from them (not recorded which). The receptor was isolated from a man aged 18 to 29 who had mild COVID-19 (a few samples of this study predate the infection). Cell type and time point are not known. The rearrangement joins TRBV9 to TRBJ2-5, with D perhaps TRBD2 (6 bases). For the CDR3, the DNA is TGTGCCAGCAGCGTAGGCGGGGCCCCCGGGACCCAGTACTTC. Protein product: CASSVGGAPGTQYF.